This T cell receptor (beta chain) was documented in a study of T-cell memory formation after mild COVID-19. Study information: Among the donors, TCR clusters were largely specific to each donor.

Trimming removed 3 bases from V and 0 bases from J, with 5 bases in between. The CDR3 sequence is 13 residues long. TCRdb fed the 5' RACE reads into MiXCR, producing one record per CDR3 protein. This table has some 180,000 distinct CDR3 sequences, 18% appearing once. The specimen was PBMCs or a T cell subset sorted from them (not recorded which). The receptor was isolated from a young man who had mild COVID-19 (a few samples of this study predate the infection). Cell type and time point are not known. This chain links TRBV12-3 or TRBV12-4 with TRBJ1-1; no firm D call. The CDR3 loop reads CASSFYLNTEAFF. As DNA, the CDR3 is TGTGCCAGCAGTTTTTATCTGAACACTGAAGCTTTCTTT.